Listed below are T cell receptor beta chains from one sample, sequenced in a study of blood T cell repertoires in COVID-19. Sequenced by immunoSEQ multiplex PCR; TCRdb stores in-frame clones only, minus some. The table has some 300,000 clones, over 80% seen once. The sequencing sample was made of peripheral blood. The receptors shown here come from a woman in her fifties or sixties with COVID-19, enrolled during active disease. Each CDR3 is given with its conserved first and last residue. D genes are given only for firm matches.

CASSGTSGEDYNEQFF TGTGCCAGCAGCGGGACTAGCGGAGAGGATTACAATGAGCAGTTCTTC TRBD2 TRBJ2-1 TRBV2
CASSPRGTGGSEQYF TGTGCCAGCAGCCCTAGGGGGACAGGGGGTTCCGAGCAGTACTTC TRBD1 TRBJ2-7 TRBV7-2
CASSLVGSGQGVAGELFF TGTGCCAGCAGCTTAGTGGGGTCTGGACAGGGAGTGGCCGGGGAGCTGTTTTTT TRBD1 TRBJ2-2 TRBV7-6
CASSFGGGANVLTF TGTGCCAGCAGCTTCGGGGGAGGGGCCAACGTCCTGACTTTC . TRBJ2-6 TRBV7-2
CASMRDSAKTPLHF TGTGCCAGCATGAGGGACAGCGCTAAGACACCCCTCCACTTT TRBD1 TRBJ1-6 TRBV5-8
CASSWTSGFVYEQYF TGTGCCAGCAGCTGGACTAGCGGGTTCGTATACGAGCAGTACTTC TRBD2 TRBJ2-7 TRBV11-2
CASRPGTEFQETQYF TGTGCCAGCAGGCCCGGGACAGAGTTCCAAGAGACCCAGTACTTC TRBD1 TRBJ2-5 TRBV7-6
CASSFGREETQYF TGTGCCAGCAGCTTCGGGAGGGAGGAGACCCAGTACTTC TRBD2 TRBJ2-5 TRBV7-3
CASSYSYEQYF TGTGCCAGCAGCTACTCCTACGAGCAGTACTTC . TRBJ2-7 TRBV14
CASSLITSGTDTQYF TGCGCCAGCAGCTTGATTACTAGCGGGACAGATACGCAGTATTTT TRBD2 TRBJ2-3 TRBV5-1
CASSPPGLGWETQYF TGTGCCAGCTCACCACCGGGACTAGGGTGGGAGACCCAGTACTTC TRBD2 TRBJ2-5 TRBV18
CASSPENGAGGHGYTF TGTGCCAGCAGCCCCGAAAACGGGGCGGGAGGGCATGGCTACACCTTC . TRBJ1-2 TRBV5-6
CASSLGGGTYNEQFF TGTGCCAGCAGCTTGGGTGGGGGGACCTACAATGAGCAGTTCTTC . TRBJ2-1 TRBV5-4
CASSLKALAGAETQYF TGTGCCAGCAGCCTTAAAGCACTAGCGGGAGCAGAGACCCAGTACTTC TRBD2 TRBJ2-5 TRBV27
CASSRTPGQGGETQYF TGTGCCAGTAGTAGGACCCCGGGACAGGGTGGCGAGACCCAGTACTTC TRBD1 TRBJ2-5 TRBV19
CASSLQRTGGRETQYF TGTGCCAGCAGCTTGCAAAGGACAGGGGGGCGAGAGACCCAGTACTTC TRBD1 TRBJ2-5 TRBV11-2
CASSFAGGESDTQYF TGTGCCAGCAGCTTCGCGGGAGGGGAATCAGATACGCAGTATTTT TRBD2 TRBJ2-3 TRBV5-6
CASRFSSGVAEAFF TGTGCCAGCAGATTCAGTTCCGGGGTAGCTGAAGCTTTCTTT . TRBJ1-1 TRBV3-1/TRBV3-2
CASSPSSGRANTGELFF TGTGCCAGCAGCCCCTCTAGCGGGAGAGCGAACACCGGGGAGCTGTTTTTT TRBD2 TRBJ2-2 TRBV7-9
CASSSGQGWGETQYF TGTGCCAGCAGTTCCGGACAGGGATGGGGAGAGACCCAGTACTTC TRBD1 TRBJ2-5 TRBV27
CASSPSGQGWGKAFF TGTGCCAGTAGTCCCAGCGGACAGGGGTGGGGGAAAGCTTTCTTT TRBD1 TRBJ1-1 TRBV19
CASSPRVSAKLQETQYF TGTGCCAGCAGCCCCCGTGTGAGCGCGAAACTTCAAGAGACCCAGTACTTC . TRBJ2-5 TRBV11-2